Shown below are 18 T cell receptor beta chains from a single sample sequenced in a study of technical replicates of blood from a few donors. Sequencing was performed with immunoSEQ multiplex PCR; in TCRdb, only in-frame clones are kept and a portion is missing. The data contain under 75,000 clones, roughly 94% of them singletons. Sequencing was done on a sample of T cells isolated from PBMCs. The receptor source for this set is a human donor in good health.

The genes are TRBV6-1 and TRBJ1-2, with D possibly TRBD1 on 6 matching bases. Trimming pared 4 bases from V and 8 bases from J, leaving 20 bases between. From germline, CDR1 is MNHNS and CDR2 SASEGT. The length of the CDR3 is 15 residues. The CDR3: CASSALPGQGQGYTF. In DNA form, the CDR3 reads TGTGCCAGCAGTGCTCTACCGGGGCAGGGGCAAGGCTACACCTTC.

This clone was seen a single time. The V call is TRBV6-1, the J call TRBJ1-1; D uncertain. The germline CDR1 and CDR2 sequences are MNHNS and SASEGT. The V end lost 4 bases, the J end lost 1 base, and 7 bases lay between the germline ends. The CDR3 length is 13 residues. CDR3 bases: TGTGCCAGCAGTGTCTTGGCGAACACTGAAGCTTTCTTT. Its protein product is CASSVLANTEAFF.

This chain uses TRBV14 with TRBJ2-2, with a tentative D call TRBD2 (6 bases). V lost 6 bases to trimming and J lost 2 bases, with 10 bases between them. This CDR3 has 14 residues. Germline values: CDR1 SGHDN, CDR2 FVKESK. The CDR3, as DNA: TGTGCCAGCAGACCCGGGACTAACACCGGGGAGCTGTTTTTT. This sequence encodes CASRPGTNTGELFF.

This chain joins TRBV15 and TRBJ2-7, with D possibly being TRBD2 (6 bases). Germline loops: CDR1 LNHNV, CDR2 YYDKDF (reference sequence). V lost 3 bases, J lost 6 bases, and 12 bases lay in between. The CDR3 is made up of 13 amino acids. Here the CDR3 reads CATSSAGGPEQYF. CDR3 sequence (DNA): TGTGCCACCAGCAGTGCCGGAGGGCCCGAGCAGTACTTC.

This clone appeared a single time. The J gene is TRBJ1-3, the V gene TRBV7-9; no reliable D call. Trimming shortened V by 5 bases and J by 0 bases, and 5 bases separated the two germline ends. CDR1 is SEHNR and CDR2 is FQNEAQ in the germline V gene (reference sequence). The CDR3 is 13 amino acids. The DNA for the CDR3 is TGTGCCAGCAGCCCACACTCTGGAAACACCATATATTTT. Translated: CASSPHSGNTIYF.

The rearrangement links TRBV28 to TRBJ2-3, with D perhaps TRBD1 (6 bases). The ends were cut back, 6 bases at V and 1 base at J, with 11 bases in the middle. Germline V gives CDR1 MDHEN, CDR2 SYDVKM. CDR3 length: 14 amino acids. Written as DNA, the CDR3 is TGTGCCAGCAGACTACAGGGAGGCACAGATACGCAGTATTTT. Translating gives CASRLQGGTDTQYF.

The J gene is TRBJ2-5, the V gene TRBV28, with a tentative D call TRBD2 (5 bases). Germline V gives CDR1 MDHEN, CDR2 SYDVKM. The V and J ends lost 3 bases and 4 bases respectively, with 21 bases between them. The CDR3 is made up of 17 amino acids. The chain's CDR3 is CASSFLTAVAKLETQYF. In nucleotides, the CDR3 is TGTGCCAGCAGTTTTCTGACGGCGGTAGCGAAACTAGAGACCCAGTACTTC.

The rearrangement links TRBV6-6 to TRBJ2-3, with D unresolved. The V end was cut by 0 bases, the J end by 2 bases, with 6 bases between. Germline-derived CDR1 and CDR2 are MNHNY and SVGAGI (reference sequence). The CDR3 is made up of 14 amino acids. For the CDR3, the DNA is TGTGCCAGCAGTTACTCACTCTCCACAGATACGCAGTATTTT. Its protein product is CASSYSLSTDTQYF.

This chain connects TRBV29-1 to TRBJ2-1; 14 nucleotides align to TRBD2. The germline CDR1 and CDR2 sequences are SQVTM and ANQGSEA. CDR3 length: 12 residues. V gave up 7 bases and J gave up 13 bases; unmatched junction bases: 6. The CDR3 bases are TGCAGCGCTGGGACTAGCGGGGGTTTTCAGTTCTTC. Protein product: CSAGTSGGFQFF.

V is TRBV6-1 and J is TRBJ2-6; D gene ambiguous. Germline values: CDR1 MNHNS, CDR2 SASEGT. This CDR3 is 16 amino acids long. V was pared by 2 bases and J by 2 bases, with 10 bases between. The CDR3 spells CASSETWLTGANVLTF. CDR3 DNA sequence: TGTGCCAGCAGTGAAACATGGCTCACTGGGGCCAACGTCCTGACTTTC.

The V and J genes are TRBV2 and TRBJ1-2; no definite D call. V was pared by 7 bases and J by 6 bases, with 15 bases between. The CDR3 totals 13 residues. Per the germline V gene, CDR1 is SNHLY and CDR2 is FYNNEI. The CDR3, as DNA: TGTGCCAGCAAAGAGAGGAGTTACAATGGCTACACCTTC. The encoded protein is CASKERSYNGYTF.

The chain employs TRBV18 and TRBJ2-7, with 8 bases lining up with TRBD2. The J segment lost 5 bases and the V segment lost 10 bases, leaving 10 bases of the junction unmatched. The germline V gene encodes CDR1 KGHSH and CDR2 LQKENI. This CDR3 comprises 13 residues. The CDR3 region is CATRAGLVHEQYF. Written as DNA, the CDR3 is TGTGCCACCAGAGCGGGACTAGTCCACGAGCAGTACTTC.

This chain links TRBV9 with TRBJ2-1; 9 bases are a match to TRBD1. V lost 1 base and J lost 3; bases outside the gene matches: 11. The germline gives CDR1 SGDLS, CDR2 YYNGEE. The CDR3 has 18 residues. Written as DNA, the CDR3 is TGTGCCAGCAGCGTATCCCCCCTTGACAGGGGGTACTACAATGAGCAGTTCTTC. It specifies CASSVSPLDRGYYNEQFF.

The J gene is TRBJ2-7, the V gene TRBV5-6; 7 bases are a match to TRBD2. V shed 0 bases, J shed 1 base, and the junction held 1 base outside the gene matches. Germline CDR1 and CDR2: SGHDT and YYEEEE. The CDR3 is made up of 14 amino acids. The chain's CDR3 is CASSLGGGSYEQYF. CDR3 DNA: TGTGCCAGCAGCTTGGGGGGGGGTTCCTACGAGCAGTACTTC.

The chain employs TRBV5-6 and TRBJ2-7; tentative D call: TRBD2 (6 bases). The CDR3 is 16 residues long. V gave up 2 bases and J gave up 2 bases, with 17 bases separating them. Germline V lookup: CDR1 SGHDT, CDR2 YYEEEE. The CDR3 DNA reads TGTGCCAGCAGCTTCGCTAGCGCCCAGATAGCCTACGAGCAGTACTTC. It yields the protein CASSFASAQIAYEQYF.

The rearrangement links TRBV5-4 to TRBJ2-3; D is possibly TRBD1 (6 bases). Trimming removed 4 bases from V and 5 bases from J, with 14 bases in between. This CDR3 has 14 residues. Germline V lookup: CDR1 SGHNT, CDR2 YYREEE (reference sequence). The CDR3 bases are TGTGCCAGCAGCGGAACACAGGGTGTAGATACGCAGTATTTT. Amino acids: CASSGTQGVDTQYF.

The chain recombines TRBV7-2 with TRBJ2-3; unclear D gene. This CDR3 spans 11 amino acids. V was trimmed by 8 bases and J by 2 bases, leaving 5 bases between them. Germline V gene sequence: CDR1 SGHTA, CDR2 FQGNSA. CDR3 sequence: CASRVTDTQYF. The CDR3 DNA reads TGTGCCAGCCGAGTCACAGATACGCAGTATTTT. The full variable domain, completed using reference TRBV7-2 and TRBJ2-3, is GAGVSQSPSNKVTEKGKDVELRCDPISGHTALYWYRQSLGQGLEFLIYFQGNSAPDKSGLPSDRFSAERTGGSVSTLTIQRTQQEDSAVYLCASRVTDTQYFGPGTRLTVL.

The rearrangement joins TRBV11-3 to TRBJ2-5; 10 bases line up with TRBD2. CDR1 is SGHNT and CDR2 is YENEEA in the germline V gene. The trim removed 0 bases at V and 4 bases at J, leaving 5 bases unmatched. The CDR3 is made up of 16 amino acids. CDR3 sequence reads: CASSLDSSGRRETQYF. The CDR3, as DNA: TGTGCCAGCAGCTTAGATTCTAGCGGGAGAAGAGAGACCCAGTACTTC. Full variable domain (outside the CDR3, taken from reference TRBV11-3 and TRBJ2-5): EAGVVQSPRYKIIEKKQPVAFWCNPISGHNTLYWYLQNLGQGPELLIRYENEEAVDDSQLPKDRFSAERLKGVDSTLKIQPAELGDSAVYLCASSLDSSGRRETQYFGPGTRLLVL.